The present T cell receptor (beta chain) was sequenced within a study of blood T cell repertoires in COVID-19. For the study at large: Donors in the United States, Italy and Spain gave samples during acute or convalescent COVID-19.

Authors' analysis steps: How many nucleated cells were present was estimated from reference gene primer amplification. The method was immunoSEQ multiplex PCR; TCRdb's version includes in-frame clones alone and lacks a portion of them. V, J and clone size are taken as reported in that table, and D and trimming were inferred from the DNA itself. The table records 400,000 to 450,000 clones, 89% of them present only once. Patients at the Seattle site were enrolled during active infection and followed longitudinally. Germline CDR1 reads ENHRY; CDR2 reads SYGVKD. The CDR3 spans 13 residues. After removal of 6 bases from V and 2 bases from J, the junction contained 3 bases not matched to a gene.

The chain is built from TRBV10-3 and TRBJ2-5, with 7 bases that match TRBD1. This receptor was taken from a woman between 40 and 50 years old with COVID-19, enrolled during active disease. The sequencing input was peripheral blood. The CDR3 here is CAIRPGQQETQYF. DNA of the CDR3: TGTGCCATCAGGCCGGGACAGCAAGAGACCCAGTACTTC.